What follows are 3 T cell receptor beta chains derived from one specimen sequenced in a study of shared clonotypes between healthy human individuals. Libraries were prepared by immunoSEQ multiplex PCR; TCRdb keeps only in-frame clonotypes and omits some of them. The data show under 2,000,000 clones, with roughly 94% seen just once and 0.9% to 1.5% held by the top ten. CD45RO-negative cells were positively selected for CCR7, leaving out terminally differentiated effector memory CD45RA+ cells. Source material: naive CD8+ T cells sorted from blood. These receptors all stem from a young man in good health.

The chain couples TRBV5-4 to TRBJ1-2; D might be TRBD1 (6 bases). This CDR3 has 14 amino acids. CDR1 SGHNT and CDR2 YYREEE come from the germline V gene (reference sequence). V lost 0 bases, J lost 5 bases, and 11 bases lay in between. The CDR3 region is CASSLDGGGYGYTF. DNA for the CDR3: TGTGCCAGCAGCTTGGATGGAGGGGGTTATGGCTACACCTTC.

The chain couples TRBV6-1 to TRBJ2-7; no clear D. V was clipped by 2 bases and J by 2 bases, with 10 bases between them. Germline CDR1 reads MNHNS; CDR2 reads SASEGT. The length of the CDR3 is 14 residues. The CDR3 DNA sequence: TGTGCCAGCAGTGAATCGGCAGTTACCTACGAGCAGTACTTC. It specifies CASSESAVTYEQYF.

The chain is built from TRBV27 and TRBJ1-6, with a weak D call TRBD1 (6 bases). The V gene lost 6 bases and the J gene lost 6 bases, with 18 bases spanning the gap. CDR1 is MNHEY and CDR2 is SMNVEV in the germline V gene (reference sequence). The CDR3 spans 16 residues. The CDR3 spells CASRPLEGDVNSPLHF. CDR3 bases: TGTGCCAGCAGACCTCTGGAGGGGGACGTTAATTCACCCCTCCACTTT.